Shown below are 2 T cell receptor beta chains from a single sample sequenced in a study of blood T cells in healthy people across ages. Combining a sample-barcoded 5' primer with a J-beta primer mix, a second PCR ran for 7 to 11 cycles. TCRdb re-called the 5' RACE reads through MiXCR, storing one row per CDR3 protein. In the table there are approximately 800,000 distinct CDR3 sequences, 30% to 45% of which are singletons. Sequenced: blood. These receptors were taken from a young man in good health.

This clonotype turned up a few times. The chain couples TRBV20-1 to TRBJ2-7; 9 bases line up with TRBD2. Germline trimming cut 3 bases from V and 2 bases from J; bases unmatched to any gene: 5. Germline V gives CDR1 DFQATT, CDR2 SNEGSKA (reference sequence). CDR3 size: 14 residues. The CDR3 region is CSARWASGAYEQYF. In DNA form, the CDR3 reads TGCAGTGCTAGGTGGGCTAGCGGGGCCTACGAGCAGTACTTC.

This clonotype turned up a few times. The genes are TRBV7-9 and TRBJ2-3; 9 bases are a match to TRBD2. Unmatched junction bases numbered 8, after V lost 4 bases and J lost 6 bases. This CDR3 contains 15 residues. Germline values: CDR1 SEHNR, CDR2 FQNEAQ (reference sequence). The CDR3 DNA reads as TGTGCCAGCAGCTCTCCAGCGGGGGGTAGTGATACGCAGTATTTT. Protein sequence: CASSSPAGGSDTQYF.